The next 4 T cell receptor beta chains were all read from a single sample in a study of cytomegalovirus exposure and HLA in healthy donors. The data were produced by immunoSEQ multiplex PCR, yet TCRdb's version contains in-frame clones alone and is incomplete. Of 300,000 to 450,000 clones in the sample, 86% were seen once. The sample was PBMCs. Every receptor here comes from a woman younger than 30 in good health and CMV-seronegative.

The V and J genes are TRBV5-1 and TRBJ1-5; D is uncertain. V was cut by 6 bases and J by 0 bases, with 10 bases left in between. The V gene's germline CDR1 is SGHRS and CDR2 YFSETQ. The CDR3 spans 14 residues. For the CDR3, the DNA is TGCGCCAGCAAAAGCGCCTATAGCAATCAGCCCCAGCATTTT. This gives the protein CASKSAYSNQPQHF. Full variable domain (remainder filled in from reference TRBV5-1 and TRBJ1-5): KAGVTQTPRYLIKTRGQQVTLSCSPISGHRSVSWYQQTPGQGLQFLFEYFSETQRNKGNFPGRFSGRQFSNSRSEMNVSTLELGDSALYLCASKSAYSNQPQHFGDGTRLSIL.

This chain links TRBV2 with TRBJ2-2; 7 nucleotides align to TRBD2. Germline V gene lookup returns CDR1 SNHLY and CDR2 FYNNEI. The ends lost 4 bases at V and 6 bases at J; junction bases unmatched: 8. This CDR3 is built from 15 residues. DNA of the CDR3: TGTGCCAGCAGTGTCGAAGGGAGGGCCTCCGGGGAGCTGTTTTTT. Translating gives CASSVEGRASGELFF.

V gene TRBV28 combines with J gene TRBJ2-7; TRBD1 matches 9 bases. The CDR3 has 14 amino acids. CDR1 and CDR2 from the germline V gene are MDHEN and SYDVKM. The junction had 8 bases not matched to a gene; V was cut back by 6 bases and J by 5 bases. The CDR3 reads CASRPRDRVNEQYF. For the CDR3, the DNA is TGTGCCAGCAGACCCCGGGACAGGGTTAACGAGCAGTACTTC.

V usage is TRBV30 and J usage is TRBJ1-2; no reliable D call. V gave up 3 bases and J gave up 8 bases, with 7 bases separating them. Germline CDR1 and CDR2: GTSNPN and SVGIG (reference sequence). This CDR3 contains 10 residues. As DNA, the CDR3 is TGTGCCTGGAGGGAGTTCGGCTACACCTTC. This gives the protein CAWREFGYTF.